The rows below give T cell receptor beta chains drawn from one sample of a study of T-cell reconstitution after alpha-beta-depleted transplantation in children. TCRdb re-analysed the PCR reads in MiXCR, keeping a single row per CDR3 protein. This table holds some 200,000 distinct CDR3 sequences, around 9.5% found once. The material sequenced was PBMCs from the stem cell graft donor, taken from the stem cell graft. These receptors all come from a human donor who donated a stem cell graft to a child with acute lymphoblastic leukemia. The CDR3 runs from the conserved cysteine through the conserved F or W. The order of the fields is clone size, J gene, D gene, V gene, CDR3 DNA, CDR3 protein. The D gene is left open where the match is weak. Size is stated for part of the rows, as once, few or many counts, or as a class when the clone is expanded.

abundance: many
j_gene: TRBJ1-6
d_gene: TRBD1
v_gene: TRBV5-1
CDR3nt: TGCGCCAGCAGCCCGGTGGGACAGGGTAATTCACCCCTCCACTTT
CDR3aa: CASSPVGQGNSPLHF

abundance: .
j_gene: TRBJ1-1
d_gene: .
v_gene: TRBV20-1
CDR3nt: TGCAGTGCGTCACCCCCCCAGGAGACTGAAGCTTTCTTT
CDR3aa: CSASPPQETEAFF

abundance: .
j_gene: TRBJ2-7
d_gene: .
v_gene: TRBV11-2
CDR3nt: TGTGCCAGCAGCCTCCACACGGGAGCCTCCTACGAGCAGTACTTC
CDR3aa: CASSLHTGASYEQYF

abundance: .
j_gene: TRBJ2-7
d_gene: .
v_gene: TRBV30
CDR3nt: TGTGCCTGGAGTGATTCCTTGGACCCTGCGGAGTACGAGCAGTACTTC
CDR3aa: CAWSDSLDPAEYEQYF

abundance: few
j_gene: TRBJ2-3
d_gene: .
v_gene: TRBV3-1
CDR3nt: TGTGCCAGCAGCGGGGCGTATGGGGGCGCATCTTCCACAGATACGCAGTATTTT
CDR3aa: CASSGAYGGASSTDTQYF

abundance: many
j_gene: TRBJ1-4
d_gene: .
v_gene: TRBV5-1
CDR3nt: TGCGCCAGCAGCCCGGAGTGGGGAGAAAAACTGTTTTTT
CDR3aa: CASSPEWGEKLFF

abundance: few
j_gene: TRBJ2-3
d_gene: .
v_gene: TRBV20-1
CDR3nt: TGCAGTGCCAAAAAGAGCGGTGGGGGTCTTAGCACAGATACGCAGTATTTT
CDR3aa: CSAKKSGGGLSTDTQYF

abundance: few
j_gene: TRBJ1-6
d_gene: TRBD1
v_gene: TRBV4-2
CDR3nt: TGTGCCAGCAGCCGCTCCGGGACAGGGGTGTATAATTCACCCCTCCACTTT
CDR3aa: CASSRSGTGVYNSPLHF

abundance: .
j_gene: TRBJ1-1
d_gene: .
v_gene: TRBV29-1
CDR3nt: TGCAGCGTTCGTGGGGGGATGAACACTGAAGCTTTCTTT
CDR3aa: CSVRGGMNTEAFF

abundance: many
j_gene: TRBJ1-5
d_gene: .
v_gene: TRBV24-1
CDR3nt: TGTGCCACCAGTGACAGACGGGAACAGCCCCAGCATTTT
CDR3aa: CATSDRREQPQHF

abundance: few
j_gene: TRBJ1-5
d_gene: .
v_gene: TRBV20-1
CDR3nt: TGCAGTGCTAGAGATGGGGTATCGGGTCAGCCCCAGCATTTT
CDR3aa: CSARDGVSGQPQHF

abundance: .
j_gene: TRBJ2-1
d_gene: TRBD2
v_gene: TRBV5-4
CDR3nt: TGTGCCAGCAGCTTGGGACTAGCGTTGGCTGAGCAGTTCTTC
CDR3aa: CASSLGLALAEQFF

abundance: few
j_gene: TRBJ2-5
d_gene: .
v_gene: TRBV7-9
CDR3nt: TGTGCCAGCAGCTTATACCAGGGGGGCCCCCAAGAGACCCAGTACTTC
CDR3aa: CASSLYQGGPQETQYF

abundance: many
j_gene: TRBJ1-2
d_gene: .
v_gene: TRBV27
CDR3nt: TGTGCCAGCAGTTCCACCATCAGAACAACCTCTATTGGCTACACCTTC
CDR3aa: CASSSTIRTTSIGYTF

abundance: .
j_gene: TRBJ2-2
d_gene: .
v_gene: TRBV5-1
CDR3nt: TGCGCCAGCAGCTTAAGGGGATCCGACACCGGGGAGCTGTTTTTT
CDR3aa: CASSLRGSDTGELFF

abundance: .
j_gene: TRBJ2-7
d_gene: .
v_gene: TRBV20-1
CDR3nt: TGCAGTGCTGGGGGGAAGGGCAGTACCTACGAGCAGTACTTC
CDR3aa: CSAGGKGSTYEQYF

abundance: .
j_gene: TRBJ1-5
d_gene: .
v_gene: TRBV10-3
CDR3nt: TGTGCCTCCGGTGGGAACAATCAGCCCCAGCATTTT
CDR3aa: CASGGNNQPQHF

abundance: few
j_gene: TRBJ2-7
d_gene: TRBD1
v_gene: TRBV30
CDR3nt: TGTGCCTGGGGGACCGGGGACAGGGGACCCTACGAGCAGTACTTC
CDR3aa: CAWGTGDRGPYEQYF

abundance: few
j_gene: TRBJ1-1
d_gene: .
v_gene: TRBV5-1
CDR3nt: TGCGCCAGCAGCTTGGGGGTTCGAATAACCCAGAACACTGAAGCTTTCTTT
CDR3aa: CASSLGVRITQNTEAFF

abundance: .
j_gene: TRBJ1-1
d_gene: .
v_gene: TRBV5-1
CDR3nt: TGCGCCAGCAGCTTGATTGGGCAGGGACGAAACACTGAAGCTTTCTTT
CDR3aa: CASSLIGQGRNTEAFF

abundance: many
j_gene: TRBJ2-7
d_gene: .
v_gene: TRBV29-1
CDR3nt: TGCAGCGCTCGGGCAGGGATTGGCCACGAGCAGTACTTC
CDR3aa: CSARAGIGHEQYF

abundance: .
j_gene: TRBJ2-7
d_gene: TRBD1
v_gene: TRBV10-3
CDR3nt: TGTGCCATCAGTGAGGCGACAGGGTTATCCTACGAGCAGTACTTC
CDR3aa: CAISEATGLSYEQYF

abundance: many
j_gene: TRBJ1-2
d_gene: TRBD1
v_gene: TRBV9
CDR3nt: TGTGCCAGCAGCGGCGGACAGGGTCCTAACTATGGCTACACCTTC
CDR3aa: CASSGGQGPNYGYTF

abundance: .
j_gene: TRBJ2-5
d_gene: TRBD2
v_gene: TRBV7-9
CDR3nt: TGTGCCAGCAGCTTAGCGGCGGGGGAATTCCAAGAGACCCAGTACTTC
CDR3aa: CASSLAAGEFQETQYF

abundance: once
j_gene: TRBJ1-1
d_gene: .
v_gene: TRBV19
CDR3nt: TGTGCCAGTAGTATCGACACCGCCACTGAAGCTTTCTTT
CDR3aa: CASSIDTATEAFF

abundance: .
j_gene: TRBJ1-5
d_gene: .
v_gene: TRBV12-3/TRBV12-4
CDR3nt: TGTGCCAGCAGTCAGGGACCGCCACCACAGCCCCAGCATTTT
CDR3aa: CASSQGPPPQPQHF

abundance: few
j_gene: TRBJ1-2
d_gene: .
v_gene: TRBV4-3
CDR3nt: TGCGCCAGCAGCCAAGGTTTCGCAGGGGCGGCTAACTATGGCTACACCTTC
CDR3aa: CASSQGFAGAANYGYTF

abundance: .
j_gene: TRBJ1-1
d_gene: .
v_gene: TRBV12-3/TRBV12-4
CDR3nt: TGTGCCAGCAGCCCCCGGACCAACACCAACGTTGAAGCTTTCTTT
CDR3aa: CASSPRTNTNVEAFF

abundance: few
j_gene: TRBJ1-1
d_gene: .
v_gene: TRBV20-1
CDR3nt: TGCAGTGCTAGAGATGAAAGGGATGAAGCTTTCTTT
CDR3aa: CSARDERDEAFF

abundance: few
j_gene: TRBJ1-3
d_gene: .
v_gene: TRBV2
CDR3nt: TGTGCCAGCAGTGTTTTGGCCTCTGGAAACACCATATATTTT
CDR3aa: CASSVLASGNTIYF

abundance: .
j_gene: TRBJ2-7
d_gene: TRBD2
v_gene: TRBV12-3/TRBV12-4
CDR3nt: TGTGCCAGCAGCTCCTCGACTAGCGGGGAATTCGGCGAGCAGTACTTC
CDR3aa: CASSSSTSGEFGEQYF

abundance: few
j_gene: TRBJ2-6
d_gene: .
v_gene: TRBV29-1
CDR3nt: TGCAGCGTTGGGCGGGCGGCCAACGTCCTGACTTTC
CDR3aa: CSVGRAANVLTF

abundance: .
j_gene: TRBJ2-5
d_gene: .
v_gene: TRBV5-1
CDR3nt: TGCGCCAGCAGCTTTTCCGTGGTCGAGGAAGAGACCCAGTACTTC
CDR3aa: CASSFSVVEEETQYF

abundance: few
j_gene: TRBJ1-1
d_gene: TRBD1
v_gene: TRBV20-1
CDR3nt: TGCAGTGCTCCAGACAGGGGGTCGAACACTGAAGCTTTCTTT
CDR3aa: CSAPDRGSNTEAFF

abundance: many
j_gene: TRBJ2-5
d_gene: TRBD2
v_gene: TRBV10-3
CDR3nt: TGTGCCATCAGTGACGCCACGACTAGCGCAGAGACCCAGTACTTC
CDR3aa: CAISDATTSAETQYF

abundance: many
j_gene: TRBJ1-5
d_gene: .
v_gene: TRBV27
CDR3nt: TGTGCCAGCAGTTTACTATCAGGCAATCAGCCCCAGCATTTT
CDR3aa: CASSLLSGNQPQHF

abundance: many
j_gene: TRBJ1-1
d_gene: TRBD1
v_gene: TRBV12-3/TRBV12-4
CDR3nt: TGTGCCAGCAGCCTAGTCCCGGGACAGGGGATCAGTGCTTTCTTT
CDR3aa: CASSLVPGQGISAFF

abundance: many
j_gene: TRBJ2-3
d_gene: TRBD2
v_gene: TRBV12-3/TRBV12-4
CDR3nt: TGTGCCAGCAGTCCGGGGGGGGGGACAGATACGCAGTATTTT
CDR3aa: CASSPGGGTDTQYF

abundance: few
j_gene: TRBJ2-7
d_gene: .
v_gene: TRBV20-1
CDR3nt: TGCAGTGCTAGTAGCCAGGGGTCCTACGAGCAGTACTTC
CDR3aa: CSASSQGSYEQYF

abundance: few
j_gene: TRBJ1-1
d_gene: TRBD1
v_gene: TRBV6-5
CDR3nt: TGTGCCAGCAGTCAGACAGGGGTTTTAGCTTTCTTT
CDR3aa: CASSQTGVLAFF

abundance: many
j_gene: TRBJ1-2
d_gene: TRBD1
v_gene: TRBV10-3
CDR3nt: TGTGCCATCAGGGACAGGATTCCTGCTAACTATGGCTACACCTTC
CDR3aa: CAIRDRIPANYGYTF

abundance: .
j_gene: TRBJ1-1
d_gene: TRBD1
v_gene: TRBV18
CDR3nt: TGTGCCAGCTCCCAGGGGGAGTGGGTCACTGAAGCTTTCTTT
CDR3aa: CASSQGEWVTEAFF

abundance: few
j_gene: TRBJ2-7
d_gene: .
v_gene: TRBV10-1
CDR3nt: TGCGCCAACAACAGACCCCAAGTCTACGAGCAGTACTTC
CDR3aa: CANNRPQVYEQYF

abundance: .
j_gene: TRBJ2-3
d_gene: .
v_gene: TRBV29-1
CDR3nt: TGCAGCGGTATTTCCTTTATGGGCACAGATACGCAGTATTTT
CDR3aa: CSGISFMGTDTQYF

abundance: .
j_gene: TRBJ1-5
d_gene: TRBD1
v_gene: TRBV7-7
CDR3nt: TGTGCCAGCAGCTTCGGACAGGGCAAGCCCCAGCATTTT
CDR3aa: CASSFGQGKPQHF

abundance: few
j_gene: TRBJ2-3
d_gene: .
v_gene: TRBV12-3/TRBV12-4
CDR3nt: TGTGCCAGCAGAGGCGTTAGCACAGATACGCAGTATTTT
CDR3aa: CASRGVSTDTQYF

abundance: many
j_gene: TRBJ2-1
d_gene: .
v_gene: TRBV7-9
CDR3nt: TGTGCCAGCAGCTTAGGTACGGCGGGGGAGCAGTTCTTC
CDR3aa: CASSLGTAGEQFF

abundance: few
j_gene: TRBJ1-2
d_gene: .
v_gene: TRBV29-1
CDR3nt: TGCAGCGCCGTGACGGCAGGCCAGAACGGCTACACCTTC
CDR3aa: CSAVTAGQNGYTF

abundance: .
j_gene: TRBJ2-3
d_gene: .
v_gene: TRBV12-3/TRBV12-4
CDR3nt: TGTGCCAGCAGCTCCGACTGGAGGGATACGCAGTATTTT
CDR3aa: CASSSDWRDTQYF

abundance: once
j_gene: TRBJ2-3
d_gene: TRBD2
v_gene: TRBV28
CDR3nt: TGTGCCAGCAGTTCGTTAGCGGGGGGGCTGGGTACGCAGTATTTT
CDR3aa: CASSSLAGGLGTQYF

abundance: few
j_gene: TRBJ1-1
d_gene: .
v_gene: TRBV5-1
CDR3nt: TGCGCCAGCAGCACCGTTACAGGGATGAACACTGAAGCTTTCTTT
CDR3aa: CASSTVTGMNTEAFF

abundance: .
j_gene: TRBJ1-1
d_gene: .
v_gene: TRBV7-2
CDR3nt: TGTGCCAGCAGCTTAGGAATAGGGCGCACTGAAGCTTTCTTT
CDR3aa: CASSLGIGRTEAFF

abundance: .
j_gene: TRBJ1-2
d_gene: .
v_gene: TRBV7-9
CDR3nt: TGTGCCAGCAGCTTAGCGGAGGGAAGGGGTGGTGGCTACACCTTC
CDR3aa: CASSLAEGRGGGYTF

abundance: .
j_gene: TRBJ1-4
d_gene: TRBD1
v_gene: TRBV12-3/TRBV12-4
CDR3nt: TGTGCCAGCAGCCCCGGGACCGACAGGGAGGCTAATGAAAAACTGTTTTTT
CDR3aa: CASSPGTDREANEKLFF

abundance: .
j_gene: TRBJ2-1
d_gene: TRBD2
v_gene: TRBV27
CDR3nt: TGTGCCAGCAGTTTAAGCAGGGAGGGGTATGAGCAGTTCTTC
CDR3aa: CASSLSREGYEQFF

abundance: .
j_gene: TRBJ2-5
d_gene: .
v_gene: TRBV18
CDR3nt: TGTGCCAGCTCATCGAAAGGCGTGGGGCGAGAGACCCAGTACTTC
CDR3aa: CASSSKGVGRETQYF

abundance: .
j_gene: TRBJ2-5
d_gene: .
v_gene: TRBV7-9
CDR3nt: TGTGCCAGCAGCCCTCGGATCGGGAATCCTGTTTCGGAGACCCAGTACTTC
CDR3aa: CASSPRIGNPVSETQYF

abundance: few
j_gene: TRBJ2-5
d_gene: .
v_gene: TRBV7-2
CDR3nt: TGTGCCAGCAGCTTAGGGTTTCAAGAGACCCAGTACTTC
CDR3aa: CASSLGFQETQYF

abundance: .
j_gene: TRBJ2-2
d_gene: .
v_gene: TRBV5-1
CDR3nt: TGCGCCAGCAGAACCCGGGACTCCGAGAACACCGGGGAGCTGTTTTTT
CDR3aa: CASRTRDSENTGELFF